This record looks at one T cell receptor beta chain sequence and its context. This sample is part of a study of blood T cell repertoires in COVID-19. The CDR3 contains 16 residues. With 6 bases clipped from V and 7 bases from J, the junction kept 12 bases outside the gene matches. The germline V gene has CDR1 MDHEN and CDR2 SYDVKM. Clones were read by immunoSEQ multiplex PCR, and TCRdb kept only the in-frame ones, dropping some. Of over 140,000 clones in the sample, about three quarters were seen once. The source is a woman in her 50s who had recovered from COVID-19. Specimen: PBMCs or T cells enriched from blood (not recorded which). The chain carries TRBV28 and TRBJ1-6, with TRBD1 identical over 7 bases. CDR3 residues: CASSYITWDSNSPLHF. As DNA, the CDR3 is TGTGCCAGCAGCTATATAACGTGGGACAGCAATTCACCCCTCCACTTT.